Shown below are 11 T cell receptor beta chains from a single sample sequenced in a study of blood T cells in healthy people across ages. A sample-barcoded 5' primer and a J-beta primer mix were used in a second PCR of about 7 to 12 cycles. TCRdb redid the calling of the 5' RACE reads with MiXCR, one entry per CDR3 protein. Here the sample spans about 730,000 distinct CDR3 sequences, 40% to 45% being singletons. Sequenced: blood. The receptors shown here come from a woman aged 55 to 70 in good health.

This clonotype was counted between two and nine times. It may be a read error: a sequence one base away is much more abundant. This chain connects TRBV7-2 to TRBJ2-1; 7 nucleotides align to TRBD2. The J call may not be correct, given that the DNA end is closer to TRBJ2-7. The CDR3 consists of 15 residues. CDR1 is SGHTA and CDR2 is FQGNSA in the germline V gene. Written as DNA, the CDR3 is TGTGCCAGCAGCTTAGGCTCTAGCGGCTACAATGAGCAGTACTTC. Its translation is CASSLGSSGYNEQYF.

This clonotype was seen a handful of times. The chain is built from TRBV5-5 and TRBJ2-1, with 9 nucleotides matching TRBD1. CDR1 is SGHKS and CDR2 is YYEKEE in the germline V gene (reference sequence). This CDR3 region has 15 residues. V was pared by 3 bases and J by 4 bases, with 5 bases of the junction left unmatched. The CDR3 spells CASSSGQGNYNEQFF. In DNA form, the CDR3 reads TGTGCCAGCAGCTCGGGACAGGGAAATTACAATGAGCAGTTCTTC.

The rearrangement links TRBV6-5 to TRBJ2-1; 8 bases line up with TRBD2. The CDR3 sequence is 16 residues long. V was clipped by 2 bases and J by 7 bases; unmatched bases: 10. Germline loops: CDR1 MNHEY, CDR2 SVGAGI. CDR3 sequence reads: CASSYIAGSKRNEQFF. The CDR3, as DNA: TGTGCCAGCAGTTACATAGCGGGGTCGAAGAGGAATGAGCAGTTCTTC.

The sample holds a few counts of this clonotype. CDR3 amino acids: CSALGEYNSPLHF. As DNA, the CDR3 is TGCAGTGCCTTAGGGGAATATAATTCACCCCTCCACTTT. The chain carries TRBV20-1 and TRBJ1-6, with D possibly TRBD1 on 5 matching bases. Germline loops: CDR1 DFQATT, CDR2 SNEGSKA (reference sequence). The CDR3 has 13 amino acids. V was pared by 6 bases and J by 4 bases, with 10 bases between.

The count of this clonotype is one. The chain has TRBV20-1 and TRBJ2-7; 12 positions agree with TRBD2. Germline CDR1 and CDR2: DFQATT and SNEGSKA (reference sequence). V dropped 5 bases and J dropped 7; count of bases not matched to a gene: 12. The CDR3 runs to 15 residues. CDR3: CSALTTSGGFSEQYF. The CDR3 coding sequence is TGCAGTGCTCTAACGACTAGCGGGGGTTTTAGTGAGCAGTACTTC.

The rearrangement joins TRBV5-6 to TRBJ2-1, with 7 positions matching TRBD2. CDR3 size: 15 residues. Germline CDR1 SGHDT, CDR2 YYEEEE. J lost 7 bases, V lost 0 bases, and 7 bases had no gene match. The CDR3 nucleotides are TGTGCCAGCAGCTTGGCCGGGGGGAAGGGGAATGAGCAGTTCTTC. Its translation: CASSLAGGKGNEQFF.

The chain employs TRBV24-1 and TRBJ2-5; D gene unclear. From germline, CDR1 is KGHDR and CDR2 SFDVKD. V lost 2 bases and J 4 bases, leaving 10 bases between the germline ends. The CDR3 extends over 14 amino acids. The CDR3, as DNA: TGTGCCACCAGTGATTCCCTAGGAGCAGAGACCCAGTACTTC. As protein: CATSDSLGAETQYF.

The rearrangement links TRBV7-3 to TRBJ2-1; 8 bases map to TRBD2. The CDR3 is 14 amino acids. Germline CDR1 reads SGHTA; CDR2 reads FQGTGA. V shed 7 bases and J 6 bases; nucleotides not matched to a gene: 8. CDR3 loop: CASNFAGGSNEQFF. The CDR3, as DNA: TGTGCCAGCAACTTCGCGGGGGGCAGCAATGAGCAGTTCTTC.

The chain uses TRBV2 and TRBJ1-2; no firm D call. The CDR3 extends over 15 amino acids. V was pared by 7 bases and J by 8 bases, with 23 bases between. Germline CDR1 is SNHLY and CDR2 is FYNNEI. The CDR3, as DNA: TGTGCCAGCACCCTTGAGGGAGGTCTCTCAGGCGGCTACACCTTC. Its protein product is CASTLEGGLSGGYTF.

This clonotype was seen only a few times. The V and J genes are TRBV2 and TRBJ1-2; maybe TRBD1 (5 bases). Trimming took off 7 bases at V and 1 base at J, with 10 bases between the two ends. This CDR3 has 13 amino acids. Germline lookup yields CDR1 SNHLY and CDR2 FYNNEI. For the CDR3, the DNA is TGTGCCAGCAAGGAAGACAGTAACTATGGCTACACCTTC. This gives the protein CASKEDSNYGYTF.

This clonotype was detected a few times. The CDR3, as DNA: TGCAGTGCTAGACTCGGGCGTCGCAATCAGCCCCAGCATTTT. It codes for CSARLGRRNQPQHF. The chain employs TRBV20-1 and TRBJ1-5, with D unclear. Per germline, CDR1 DFQATT and CDR2 SNEGSKA (reference sequence). V was trimmed by 2 bases and J by 2 bases, leaving 10 bases between them. The length of the CDR3 is 14 residues.